A single sample gave rise to the 24 T cell receptor beta chains below, sequenced in a study of regulatory T cells in long-lasting Graves disease. Arm-PCR with iRepertoire HTBI primers amplified the CDR3 regions for these TCR beta libraries. TCRdb processed the multiplex PCR reads anew with MiXCR; each CDR3 protein has one entry. The table lists 450,000 or so distinct CDR3 sequences, about 20% of them singletons. Time point indicated: persistent/refractory GD, antithyroid drugs over 5 years with positive TRAb. RNA isolated from PBMCs was used to make the TCR library. The specimen comprised peripheral blood mononuclear cells (PBMCs), sampled when the disease was refractory, from a patient treated with antithyroid drugs. These receptors were obtained from a female donor with Graves disease.

As for this clonotype: A much larger clone differs by one base, so this may be a read error. The genes are TRBV6-5 and TRBJ2-7; 10 nucleotides agree with TRBD1. CDR1 and CDR2 from the germline V gene are MNHEY and SVGAGI. V lost 1 base, J lost 3 bases, and 0 bases stayed unmatched. CDR3 length: 14 amino acids. CDR3 nucleotides: TGTGCCAGCAGTTACTGGACAGGGGGCTACGAGCAGTACTTC. This gives the protein CASSYWTGGYEQYF.

This clonotype was picked up many times. J is TRBJ2-2 and V is TRBV6-2 or TRBV6-3; D is unresolved. Germline CDR1 is MNHEY and CDR2 is SVGEGT. This CDR3 spans 15 amino acids. The ends were cut back, 3 bases at V and 7 bases at J, with 15 bases in the middle. The CDR3 here is CASSYTLGFGGELFF. Here the CDR3 DNA reads TGTGCCAGCAGTTATACCTTGGGTTTCGGCGGGGAGCTGTTTTTT.

The table lists this clonotype with many counts. The chain has TRBV11-3 and TRBJ2-7, with TRBD1 matching 8 bases. CDR3 length: 15 amino acids. Germline lookup yields CDR1 SGHNT and CDR2 YENEEA. The V segment lost 1 base and the J segment 5 bases; nucleotides outside the gene matches: 7. The DNA of the CDR3 is TGTGCCAGCAGCTTAGGTCAGGGGGCGACGGACGAGCAGTACTTC. Translated, it gives CASSLGQGATDEQYF.

This clonotype was found a few times. V gene TRBV11-2 combines with J gene TRBJ1-3, with D possibly being TRBD1 (6 bases). The CDR3 consists of 15 residues. The V gene lost 4 bases and the J gene lost 0 bases, with 10 bases spanning the gap. The germline CDR1 and CDR2 sequences are SGHAT and FQNNGV. The CDR3 DNA reads TGTGCCAGCAGCTGGGGACAAAACTCTGGAAACACCATATATTTT. It specifies CASSWGQNSGNTIYF. Full variable domain (rest looked up from reference TRBV11-2 and TRBJ1-3): EAGVAQSPRYKIIEKRQSVAFWCNPISGHATLYWYQQILGQGPKLLIQFQNNGVVDDSQLPKDRFSAERLKGVDSTLKIQPAKLEDSAVYLCASSWGQNSGNTIYFGEGSWLTVV.

This sequence joins TRBV7-3 and TRBJ2-1, with D perhaps matching TRBD2 (5 bases). The CDR3 covers 12 residues. V lost 5 bases and J lost 9, with 11 bases in between. Germline V gives CDR1 SGHTA, CDR2 FQGTGA. The CDR3 is CASSPRGAEQFF. The CDR3 coding sequence is TGTGCCAGCAGCCCCCGGGGAGCTGAGCAGTTCTTC.

This clonotype came up many times. This chain joins TRBV27 and TRBJ1-1; the D is unclear. The ends were cut back, 6 bases at V and 5 bases at J, with 10 bases in the middle. Germline CDR1 MNHEY, CDR2 SMNVEV (reference sequence). The CDR3 runs to 12 residues. The CDR3 is CASRSPETEAFF. CDR3 sequence (DNA): TGTGCCAGCAGGTCCCCGGAGACTGAAGCTTTCTTT.

This chain joins TRBV14 and TRBJ1-2; unclear D gene. With 1 base removed from V and 6 bases from J, the gap between germline ends came to 6 bases. The germline gives CDR1 SGHDN, CDR2 FVKESK. The CDR3 loop spans 12 amino acids. This CDR3 reads CASSQAGDGYTF. DNA for the CDR3: TGTGCCAGCAGCCAAGCCGGGGATGGCTACACCTTC.

This clonotype was counted a few times. This sequence joins TRBV6-1 and TRBJ1-5; no clear D. CDR1 is MNHNS, CDR2 SASEGT, per germline. CDR3 size: 12 residues. V lost 7 bases and J 8 bases, leaving 12 bases between the germline ends. The chain's CDR3 is CASNKDREPQHF. In DNA form, the CDR3 reads TGTGCCAGCAATAAGGACCGAGAGCCCCAGCATTTT.

This clonotype was counted many times. This rearrangement joins TRBV10-3 to TRBJ2-5, with D possibly TRBD1 on 5 matching bases. CDR1 and CDR2 from the germline V gene are ENHRY and SYGVKD. Trimming pared 6 bases from V and 3 bases from J, leaving 5 bases between. This CDR3 is built from 11 residues. CDR3 DNA: TGTGCCATCAGAGGGGAAGAGACCCAGTACTTC. Its translation: CAIRGEETQYF.

This clonotype was observed at least ten times. The V and J genes are TRBV15 and TRBJ1-6, with 8 positions matching TRBD1. With V trimmed by 5 bases and J by 7 bases, 4 bases remained unmatched. This CDR3 has 14 residues. Germline-derived CDR1 and CDR2 are LNHNV and YYDKDF (reference sequence). This chain's CDR3 is CATSQDRVNSPLHF. In DNA, the CDR3 is TGTGCCACCAGCCAGGACAGGGTCAATTCACCCCTCCACTTT.

This clonotype came up a few times. The chain recombines TRBV7-3 with TRBJ2-7; 11 nucleotides line up with TRBD1. The CDR3 sequence is 14 residues long. Trimming cost V 5 bases and J 6 bases; bases outside gene matches: 6. Germline V CDR1 and CDR2: SGHTA, FQGTGA. CDR3 DNA: TGTGCCAGCAGCCACAGGGGACAGGGGGGCGAGCAGTACTTC. It yields the protein CASSHRGQGGEQYF.

This clonotype was detected many times. V is TRBV28 and J is TRBJ1-5, with a possible D match to TRBD1 (6 bases). V lost 6 bases to trimming and J lost 1 base, with 10 bases between them. This CDR3 has 14 residues. Germline CDR1 MDHEN, CDR2 SYDVKM. CDR3: CASSRGGSNQPQHF. DNA for the CDR3: TGTGCCAGCAGCCGAGGGGGGAGCAATCAGCCCCAGCATTTT. The whole variable domain, filled in from reference TRBV28 and TRBJ1-5, reads DVKVTQSSRYLVKRTGEKVFLECVQDMDHENMFWYRQDPGLGLRLIYFSYDVKMKEKGDIPEGYSVSREKKERFSLILESASTNQTSMYLCASSRGGSNQPQHFGDGTRLSIL.

The V gene is TRBV7-9, the J gene TRBJ2-5; TRBD1 or TRBD2 may be the D gene (5 bases each). CDR3 size: 15 residues. Germline assignment: CDR1 SEHNR and CDR2 FQNEAQ (reference sequence). V was trimmed by 4 bases and J by 9 bases, leaving 21 bases between them. DNA for the CDR3: TGTGCCAGCAGCTCTACGGTAGGGGACCGGGCGGCCCAGTACTTC. Its translation is CASSSTVGDRAAQYF.

The CDR3 nucleotides read TGCAGTGCATACCGGGACCCGGGGGAGACCCAGTACTTC. Its translation: CSAYRDPGETQYF. The chain is built from TRBV20-1 and TRBJ2-5; the D call may be TRBD1 or TRBD2 (5 bases each). The germline gives CDR1 DFQATT, CDR2 SNEGSKA (reference sequence). V was shortened by 6 bases and J by 5 bases, with 16 bases between the two germline ends. This CDR3 comprises 13 residues.

This clonotype was seen a handful of times. This chain links TRBV6-1 with TRBJ2-5; no reliable D call. This CDR3 has 15 residues. V lost 6 bases, J lost 0 bases, and 14 bases lay in between. CDR1 is MNHNS and CDR2 is SASEGT in the germline V gene. CDR3 residues: CASSRQRGYQETQYF. DNA of the CDR3: TGTGCCAGCAGCCGCCAGAGAGGATACCAAGAGACCCAGTACTTC.

The J gene is TRBJ1-4, the V gene TRBV9; possibly TRBD1 for D (6 bases). The CDR3 covers 15 residues. Germline loops: CDR1 SGDLS, CDR2 YYNGEE. Trimming cost V 3 bases and J 3 bases, with 12 bases left between them. CDR3 DNA: TGTGCCAGCAGCGACCCACAGGGAGCTAATGAAAAACTGTTTTTT. This codes for CASSDPQGANEKLFF.

This chain joins TRBV30 and TRBJ1-4; unclear D gene. The V and J ends lost 5 bases and 5 bases respectively, with 6 bases between them. CDR3 length: 11 amino acids. Germline V CDR1 and CDR2: GTSNPN, SVGIG (reference sequence). CDR3 sequence reads: CAWGGNEKLFF. CDR3 coding DNA: TGTGCCTGGGGAGGGAATGAAAAACTGTTTTTT. Full variable domain (missing parts from reference TRBV30 and TRBJ1-4): SQTIHQWPATLVQPVGSPLSLECTVEGTSNPNLYWYRQAAGRGLQLLFYSVGIGQISSEVPQNLSASRPQDRQFILSSKKLLLSDSGFYLCAWGGNEKLFFGSGTQLSVL.

This chain connects TRBV27 to TRBJ1-5, with D possibly being TRBD1 (5 bases). V lost 5 bases and J lost 2, with 16 bases in between. This CDR3 is 16 amino acids long. CDR1 MNHEY and CDR2 SMNVEV come from the germline V gene (reference sequence). The CDR3 is CASSPRRGAGNQPQHF. Written as DNA, the CDR3 is TGTGCCAGCAGTCCACGGAGGGGCGCGGGCAATCAGCCCCAGCATTTT.

This clonotype was counted only a few times. The V and J genes are TRBV19 and TRBJ2-7; a possible D gene is TRBD1 (6 bases). Germline loops: CDR1 LNHDA, CDR2 SQIVND (reference sequence). This CDR3 has 13 amino acids. CDR3 amino acids: CAKGVGSSYEQYF. The CDR3 DNA follows: TGTGCAAAGGGGGTCGGAAGCTCCTACGAGCAGTACTTC.

In this sample, this clonotype turned up many times. V and J are TRBV2 and TRBJ1-1; D ambiguous. This CDR3 is 13 amino acids long. Trimming removed 4 bases at V and 0 bases at J, with 6 bases between. Germline assignment: CDR1 SNHLY and CDR2 FYNNEI. CDR3 loop: CASSVMVNTEAFF. The CDR3 bases are TGTGCCAGCAGTGTGATGGTGAACACTGAAGCTTTCTTT.

The V and J genes are TRBV5-5 and TRBJ2-7; D is perhaps TRBD1 (6 bases). V was clipped by 0 bases and J by 0 bases, with 10 bases between them. The CDR3 length is 15 residues. Germline V CDR1 and CDR2: SGHKS, YYEKEE (reference sequence). CDR3 amino acids: CASSLAHRVSYEQYF. The DNA of the CDR3 is TGTGCCAGCAGCTTGGCCCACAGGGTCTCCTACGAGCAGTACTTC. The full variable domain, completed using reference TRBV5-5 and TRBJ2-7, is DAGVTQSPTHLIKTRGQQVTLRCSPISGHKSVSWYQQVLGQGPQFIFQYYEKEERGRGNFPDRFSARQFPNYSSELNVNALLLGDSALYLCASSLAHRVSYEQYFGPGTRLTVT.

This clonotype has ten or more counts. The chain has TRBV28 and TRBJ2-7; D is possibly TRBD2 (6 bases). This CDR3 has 14 residues. The germline gives CDR1 MDHEN, CDR2 SYDVKM. V was clipped by 6 bases and J by 7 bases, with 19 bases between them. As DNA, the CDR3 is TGTGCCAGCAGAAGTGAGGCGGGGTCGCGGGAGCAGTACTTC. This translates into CASRSEAGSREQYF.

This clonotype was observed a few times. V gene TRBV25-1 combines with J gene TRBJ2-2; possibly TRBD2 for D (5 bases). Looked up from germline, CDR1 is MGHDK and CDR2 is SYGVNS. This CDR3 contains 13 residues. V was clipped by 0 bases and J by 9 bases, with 8 bases between them. This chain's CDR3 is CASSEYGERELFF. For the CDR3, the DNA is TGTGCCAGCAGTGAATACGGGGAGAGGGAGCTGTTTTTT. The full variable domain, with the rest looked up from reference TRBV25-1 and TRBJ2-2, is EADIYQTPRYLVIGTGKKITLECSQTMGHDKMYWYQQDPGMELHLIHYSYGVNSTEKGDLSSESTVSRIRTEHFPLTLESARPSHTSQYLCASSEYGERELFFGEGSRLTVL.

The genes are TRBV7-9 and TRBJ2-7; D possibly corresponds to TRBD1 (5 bases). V was trimmed by 4 bases and J by 5 bases, leaving 18 bases between them. Germline-derived CDR1 and CDR2 are SEHNR and FQNEAQ (reference sequence). This CDR3 comprises 15 residues. This chain's CDR3 is CASSSTADTFHEQYF. CDR3 coding DNA: TGTGCCAGCAGCTCTACGGCGGACACCTTCCACGAGCAGTACTTC.